A single sample is the source of the 25 T cell receptor beta chains below, sequenced in a study of blood T cell repertoires in COVID-19. Produced via immunoSEQ multiplex PCR; TCRdb's table is partial and in-frame only. The table records some 100,000 clones, approximately 86% of them present only once. Sequenced: PBMCs or T cells enriched from blood (not recorded which). The receptor source for this set is a woman in her 50s who had recovered from COVID-19.

V is TRBV7-3 and J is TRBJ2-7; possibly TRBD1 for D (6 bases). The CDR3 covers 13 residues. Germline lookup yields CDR1 SGHTA and CDR2 FQGTGA. Trimming pared 5 bases from V and 6 bases from J, leaving 14 bases between. CDR3 nucleotides: TGTGCCAGCAGCGATCAGGGGAGCGGCGAGCAGTACTTC. It translates to CASSDQGSGEQYF.

This clone occurred a few times. The chain's CDR3 is CASGLPENEQFF. CDR3 nucleotides: TGTGCCAGCGGGCTCCCAGAGAATGAGCAGTTCTTC. The V and J genes are TRBV27 and TRBJ2-1; unclear D gene. The V gene's germline CDR1 is MNHEY and CDR2 SMNVEV (reference sequence). Trimming took off 8 bases at V and 7 bases at J, with 12 bases between the two ends. This CDR3 comprises 12 residues.

The V gene is TRBV28, the J gene TRBJ1-2, with 10 bases lining up with TRBD1. Germline CDR1 and CDR2: MDHEN and SYDVKM. V gave up 5 bases and J gave up 6 bases; unmatched junction bases: 15. The CDR3 spans 17 residues. CDR3 loop: CASSPWTGGRSGHGYTF. CDR3 nucleotides: TGTGCCAGCAGTCCATGGACAGGGGGTCGTTCGGGGCATGGCTACACCTTC.

The chain combines TRBV14 with TRBJ2-3; 13 nucleotides line up with TRBD2. Germline CDR1 is SGHDN and CDR2 is FVKESK. The CDR3 consists of 16 residues. Losses at the gene ends were 3 bases for V and 7 bases for J; bases not matched to a gene: 7. CDR3: CASSQIRTSGRYTQYF. The CDR3 DNA is TGTGCCAGCAGCCAGATCAGGACTAGCGGGAGATATACGCAGTATTTT.

The J gene is TRBJ2-2, the V gene TRBV18; TRBD2 agrees at 8 bases. This CDR3 spans 15 amino acids. Germline values: CDR1 KGHSH, CDR2 LQKENI. V trimming: 2 bases; J trimming: 6 bases; junction bases outside the gene matches: 5. The CDR3 is CASSPKAGVPGELFF. The CDR3 DNA follows: TGTGCCAGCTCACCAAAAGCGGGAGTCCCCGGGGAGCTGTTTTTT.

The rearrangement joins TRBV10-3 to TRBJ2-5, with a possible D match to TRBD2 (7 bases). CDR3 length equals 14 residues. Germline CDR1 is ENHRY and CDR2 is SYGVKD. Trimming pared 11 bases from V and 5 bases from J, leaving 21 bases between. The CDR3 DNA reads as TGTGCCCCGGGGGCTAGGGGGGGGGCGGAGACCCAGTACTTC. Translated, it gives CAPGARGGAETQYF.

This sequence joins TRBV27 and TRBJ2-7, with D possibly being TRBD1 (5 bases). CDR3 size: 15 residues. CDR1 is MNHEY, CDR2 SMNVEV, per germline (reference sequence). Trimming removed 5 bases at V and 2 bases at J, with 16 bases between. The CDR3, as DNA: TGTGCCAGCAGTCTCCAGGGAAGAGAAACCTACGAGCAGTACTTC. Residues: CASSLQGRETYEQYF.

The chain carries TRBV24-1 and TRBJ2-1; 10 bases map to TRBD2. Germline V CDR1 and CDR2: KGHDR, SFDVKD. The CDR3 runs 13 residues. The V gene end was trimmed by 9 bases and the J gene end by 9 bases; junction bases not matched to a gene: 7. The DNA for the CDR3 is TGTGCCACCGAAGCGGGGGGGTCTACTGAGCAGTTCTTC. It is translated as CATEAGGSTEQFF.

This chain uses TRBV3-1 (or the pseudogene TRBV3-2) with TRBJ2-7, with 8 bases lining up with TRBD1. The CDR3 consists of 16 residues. Germline assignment: CDR1 LGHDT and CDR2 YNNKEL (reference sequence). The V gene end was trimmed by 1 base and the J gene end by 1 base; junction bases not matched to a gene: 6. CDR3 sequence: CASSQALGDRSYEQYF. DNA of the CDR3: TGTGCCAGCAGCCAAGCTCTAGGGGACAGGTCCTACGAGCAGTACTTC.

V gene TRBV19 combines with J gene TRBJ1-2, with TRBD1 as a possible D gene (5 bases). Trimming left V 6 bases short and J 6 bases short, with 14 bases between. The CDR3 runs 13 residues. CDR1 and CDR2 from the germline V gene are LNHDA and SQIVND (reference sequence). The CDR3 protein is CASRAAGLDGYTF. DNA of the CDR3: TGTGCCAGTAGGGCTGCAGGGCTGGATGGCTACACCTTC.

This chain joins TRBV10-1 and TRBJ2-2, with 8 bases that match TRBD2. This CDR3 is built from 13 residues. V shed 6 bases, J shed 5 bases, and the junction held 2 bases outside the gene matches. In germline, CDR1 is WNHNN, CDR2 SYGVQD (reference sequence). In nucleotides, the CDR3 is TGCGCCAGCAGCGTAGCGGGAACCGGGGAGCTGTTTTTT. Translated, it gives CASSVAGTGELFF.

This clone appeared a single time. The rearrangement joins TRBV29-1 to TRBJ2-1; the match to TRBD2 covers 10 bases. Germline-derived CDR1 and CDR2 are SQVTM and ANQGSEA. This CDR3 is built from 17 residues. V trimming: 8 bases; J trimming: 5 bases; junction bases outside the gene matches: 18. CDR3 amino acids: CSISGTPTSGRDNEQFF. The CDR3 nucleotides are TGCAGCATATCCGGGACACCGACTAGCGGGCGCGACAATGAGCAGTTCTTC.

Only one count was recorded for this clone. The genes are TRBV28 and TRBJ2-1; D is unresolved. Germline V gene lookup returns CDR1 MDHEN and CDR2 SYDVKM. The length of the CDR3 is 12 residues. Trimming stripped 5 bases from V and 7 bases from J, with 9 bases between. The CDR3 is CASSEHGNEQFF. The CDR3 bases are TGTGCCAGCAGTGAACACGGGAATGAGCAGTTCTTC. The variable domain in full, with the rest retrieved from reference TRBV28 and TRBJ2-1, is DVKVTQSSRYLVKRTGEKVFLECVQDMDHENMFWYRQDPGLGLRLIYFSYDVKMKEKGDIPEGYSVSREKKERFSLILESASTNQTSMYLCASSEHGNEQFFGPGTRLTVL.

The chain is built from TRBV19 and TRBJ1-2; possibly TRBD1 for D (6 bases). Germline values: CDR1 LNHDA, CDR2 SQIVND (reference sequence). V was clipped by 0 bases and J by 4 bases, with 12 bases between them. This CDR3 is 15 amino acids long. The CDR3 coding sequence is TGTGCCAGTAGTATAGATCTACAGGGTTCCTATGGCTACACCTTC. Protein: CASSIDLQGSYGYTF. The whole variable domain, remainder taken from reference TRBV19 and TRBJ1-2, is DGGITQSPKYLFRKEGQNVTLSCEQNLNHDAMYWYRQDPGQGLRLIYYSQIVNDFQKGDIAEGYSVSREKKESFPLTVTSAQKNPTAFYLCASSIDLQGSYGYTFGSGTRLTVV.

The CDR3 spells CASSPPTSPSGKTRVYF. Here the CDR3 DNA reads TGTGCCAGCTCACCACCAACAAGTCCTAGCGGGAAGACGAGAGTGTACTTC. The V call is TRBV18, the J call TRBJ2-7, with 9 nucleotides matching TRBD2. The V segment lost 0 bases and the J segment 12 bases; nucleotides outside the gene matches: 18. The germline gives CDR1 KGHSH, CDR2 LQKENI. This CDR3 contains 17 residues.

The V call is TRBV7-9, the J call TRBJ2-5; 11 bases fit TRBD2. The V segment lost 5 bases and the J segment 0 bases; nucleotides outside the gene matches: 5. This CDR3 spans 16 amino acids. CDR1 is SEHNR and CDR2 is FQNEAQ in the germline V gene (reference sequence). DNA for the CDR3: TGTGCCAGCAGCAGGACTAGCGGGCGCTACCAAGAGACCCAGTACTTC. Amino acid sequence: CASSRTSGRYQETQYF. The whole variable domain, remainder taken from reference TRBV7-9 and TRBJ2-5, is DTGVSQNPRHKITKRGQNVTFRCDPISEHNRLYWYRQTLGQGPEFLTYFQNEAQLEKSRLLSDRFSAERPKGSFSTLEIQRTEQGDSAMYLCASSRTSGRYQETQYFGPGTRLLVL.

This chain links TRBV3-1 (or the pseudogene TRBV3-2) with TRBJ2-5; the match to TRBD2 covers 11 bases. Looked up from germline, CDR1 is LGHDT and CDR2 is YNNKEL (reference sequence). Losses at the gene ends were 1 base for V and 1 base for J; bases not matched to a gene: 8. CDR3 length equals 18 residues. The CDR3 spells CASSQGTRLAGLQETQYF. DNA of the CDR3: TGTGCCAGCAGCCAAGGTACCCGACTAGCGGGGCTCCAAGAGACCCAGTACTTC.

Concerning this clone: The junction and the germline gene differ at one end; a read error may be behind it. The V gene is TRBV19, the J gene TRBJ1-4; 7 bases fit TRBD1. This CDR3 contains 15 residues. CDR1 and CDR2 (germline): LNHDA, SQIVND (reference sequence). CDR3 protein: CASSNQGERSEKLFF. The CDR3 DNA reads TGTGCCAGCAGTAACCAGGGGGAGCGTAGTGAAAAACTGTTTTTT.

This clone has just one count. V usage is TRBV11-2 and J usage is TRBJ2-7, with TRBD2 matching over 11 bases. V dropped 0 bases and J dropped 3; count of bases not matched to a gene: 1. Germline-derived CDR1 and CDR2 are SGHAT and FQNNGV. The length of the CDR3 is 15 residues. The DNA for the CDR3 is TGTGCCAGCAGCTTAGAAACTAGCGGGGGCTACGAGCAGTACTTC. It is translated as CASSLETSGGYEQYF. Supplemented by reference TRBV11-2 and TRBJ2-7, the full variable domain reads EAGVAQSPRYKIIEKRQSVAFWCNPISGHATLYWYQQILGQGPKLLIQFQNNGVVDDSQLPKDRFSAERLKGVDSTLKIQPAKLEDSAVYLCASSLETSGGYEQYFGPGTRLTVT.

The chain carries TRBV7-3 and TRBJ1-3; D uncertain. Germline CDR1 reads SGHTA; CDR2 reads FQGTGA. Trimming removed 2 bases at V and 4 bases at J, with 6 bases between. The CDR3 loop spans 13 amino acids. The CDR3 DNA is TGTGCCAGCAGCTTAGGGCAAGGAAACACCATATATTTT. This sequence encodes CASSLGQGNTIYF. Drawing the rest from reference TRBV7-3 and TRBJ1-3, the complete variable domain is GAGVSQTPSNKVTEKGKYVELRCDPISGHTALYWYRQSLGQGPEFLIYFQGTGAADDSGLPNDRFFAVRPEGSVSTLKIQRTERGDSAVYLCASSLGQGNTIYFGEGSWLTVV.

V is TRBV9 and J is TRBJ2-7; D may be TRBD2 (6 bases). Looked up from germline, CDR1 is SGDLS and CDR2 is YYNGEE. The V gene lost 2 bases and the J gene lost 5 bases, with 11 bases spanning the gap. The CDR3 spans 13 residues. CDR3 loop: CASSVGWGDEQYF. The CDR3 DNA follows: TGTGCCAGCAGCGTGGGATGGGGGGACGAGCAGTACTTC.

This clone showed up just a few times. This chain links TRBV7-8 with TRBJ2-1, with TRBD2 matching over 12 bases. This CDR3 comprises 16 residues. Unmatched junction bases numbered 9, after V lost 5 bases and J lost 7 bases. Germline-derived CDR1 and CDR2 are SGHVS and FQNEAQ. Written as DNA, the CDR3 is TGTGCCAGCAGCCCGCTAGCGGGGGGGCCGAGGAATGAGCAGTTCTTC. Its translation is CASSPLAGGPRNEQFF. Full variable domain (missing parts from reference TRBV7-8 and TRBJ2-1): GAGVSQSPRYKVAKRGQDVALRCDPISGHVSLFWYQQALGQGPEFLTYFQNEAQLDKSGLPSDRFFAERPEGSVSTLKIQRTQQEDSAVYLCASSPLAGGPRNEQFFGPGTRLTVL.

The chain uses TRBV5-1 and TRBJ2-1; 7 nucleotides match TRBD1. Looked up from germline, CDR1 is SGHRS and CDR2 is YFSETQ. V gave up 1 base and J gave up 2 bases; unmatched junction bases: 6. The CDR3 sequence is 16 residues long. In DNA, the CDR3 is TGCGCCAGCAGCTTGATAGGGGACAGAACCTACAATGAGCAGTTCTTC. Translating it yields CASSLIGDRTYNEQFF. Full variable domain (outside the CDR3, taken from reference TRBV5-1 and TRBJ2-1): KAGVTQTPRYLIKTRGQQVTLSCSPISGHRSVSWYQQTPGQGLQFLFEYFSETQRNKGNFPGRFSGRQFSNSRSEMNVSTLELGDSALYLCASSLIGDRTYNEQFFGPGTRLTVL.

The CDR3 bases are TGTGCCAGTAGTATAAGATGGGGGCGGGTAGAAAATCAGCCCCAGCATTTT. Protein product: CASSIRWGRVENQPQHF. This chain uses TRBV19 with TRBJ1-5; the D gene is possibly TRBD1 (6 bases). The CDR3 length is 17 residues. The V gene lost 2 bases and the J gene lost 4 bases, with 18 bases spanning the gap. Germline V gives CDR1 LNHDA, CDR2 SQIVND (reference sequence).

The chain couples TRBV28 to TRBJ1-1; 8 bases agree with TRBD1. V dropped 5 bases and J dropped 8; count of bases not matched to a gene: 10. This CDR3 region has 14 residues. Germline V gene sequence: CDR1 MDHEN, CDR2 SYDVKM. CDR3: CASSRTGSVREAFF. In DNA, the CDR3 is TGTGCCAGCAGTCGGACAGGGTCGGTTCGAGAAGCTTTCTTT.